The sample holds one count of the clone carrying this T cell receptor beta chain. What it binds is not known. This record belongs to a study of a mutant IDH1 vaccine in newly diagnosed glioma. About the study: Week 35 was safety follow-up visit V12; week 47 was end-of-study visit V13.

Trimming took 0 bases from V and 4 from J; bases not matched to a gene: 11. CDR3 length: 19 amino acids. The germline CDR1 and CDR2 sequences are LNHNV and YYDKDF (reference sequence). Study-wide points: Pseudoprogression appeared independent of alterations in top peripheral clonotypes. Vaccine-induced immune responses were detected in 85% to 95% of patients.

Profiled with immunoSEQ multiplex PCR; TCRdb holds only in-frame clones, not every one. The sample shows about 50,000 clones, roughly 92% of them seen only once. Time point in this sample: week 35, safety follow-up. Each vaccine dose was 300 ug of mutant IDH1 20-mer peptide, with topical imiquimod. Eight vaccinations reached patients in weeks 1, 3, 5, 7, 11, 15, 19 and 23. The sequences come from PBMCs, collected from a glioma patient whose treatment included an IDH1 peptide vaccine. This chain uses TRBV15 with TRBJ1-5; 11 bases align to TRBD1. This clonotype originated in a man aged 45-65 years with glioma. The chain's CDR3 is CATSRDRTLGTGGNQPQHF. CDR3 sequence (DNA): TGTGCCACCAGCAGAGACAGAACGCTTGGGACAGGGGGAAATCAGCCCCAGCATTTT.